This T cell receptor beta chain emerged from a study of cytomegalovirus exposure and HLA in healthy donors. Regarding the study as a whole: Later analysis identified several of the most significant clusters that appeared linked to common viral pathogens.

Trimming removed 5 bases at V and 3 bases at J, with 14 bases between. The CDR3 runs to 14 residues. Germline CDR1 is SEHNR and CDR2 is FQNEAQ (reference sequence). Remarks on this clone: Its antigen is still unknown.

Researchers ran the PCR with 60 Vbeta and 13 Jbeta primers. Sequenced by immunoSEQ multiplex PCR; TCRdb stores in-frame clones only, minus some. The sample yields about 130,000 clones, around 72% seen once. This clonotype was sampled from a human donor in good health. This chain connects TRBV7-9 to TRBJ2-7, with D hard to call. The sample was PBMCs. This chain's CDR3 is CASSPPQLIYEQYF. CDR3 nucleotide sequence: TGTGCCAGCAGCCCTCCACAGCTAATCTACGAGCAGTACTTC.